Presented here are 26 T cell receptor beta chains from one specimen sequenced in a study of T cells after posttransplantation cyclophosphamide. Controls had myeloablative marrow grafts with methotrexate and calcineurin inhibitor, sampled at 1 year. Method: immunoSEQ multiplex PCR; TCRdb's copy keeps in-frame clones and lacks some. Of approximately 9,300 clones in the sample, about 90% were seen once. This specimen was PBMCs, taken 420 to 450 days after allogeneic stem cell transplant with calcineurin inhibitor and methotrexate. Receptor source: a male patient aged 45-59 years who received an allogeneic stem cell transplant from an unrelated donor, was CMV-positive, and had chronic GVHD only. The graft donor may have contributed some T cells.

The V call is TRBV5-1, the J call TRBJ2-3; D may be TRBD1 (6 bases). The V and J ends lost 6 bases and 1 base respectively, with 9 bases between them. The CDR3 has 13 amino acids. CDR1 and CDR2 from the germline V gene are SGHRS and YFSETQ. CDR3 coding DNA: TGCGCCAGCACTTGGACAGGCACAGATACGCAGTATTTT. Protein product: CASTWTGTDTQYF.

This clone was found once. V usage is TRBV6-1 and J usage is TRBJ2-3; 9 bases align to TRBD2. Germline CDR1 MNHNS, CDR2 SASEGT. This CDR3 comprises 15 residues. V lost 6 bases and J lost 4; bases outside the gene matches: 8. The CDR3 loop is CASSGLAGISDTQYF. CDR3 nucleotides: TGTGCCAGCAGCGGGCTAGCGGGAATATCAGATACGCAGTATTTT.

V is TRBV6-5 and J is TRBJ2-7; no clear D gene. CDR3 length: 13 amino acids. Trimming cost V 2 bases and J 0 bases, with 5 bases left between them. Germline lookup yields CDR1 MNHEY and CDR2 SVGAGI. The CDR3 protein is CASSYAASYEQYF. CDR3 sequence (DNA): TGTGCCAGCAGTTACGCGGCCTCCTACGAGCAGTACTTC.

CDR3 DNA sequence: TGCGCCAGCAGCCGGGACTCCGCTAGGGAGACCCAGTACTTC. The encoded protein is CASSRDSARETQYF. The chain links TRBV5-1 to TRBJ2-5; possible D gene TRBD2, 6 bases. There are 14 residues in the CDR3. The V gene lost 4 bases and the J gene lost 5 bases, with 15 bases spanning the gap. CDR1 and CDR2 from the germline V gene are SGHRS and YFSETQ.

This chain joins TRBV4-1 and TRBJ2-7; D may be TRBD2 (6 bases). This CDR3 contains 15 residues. Deletions cut 0 bases from V and 2 bases from J, with 11 bases between. Germline values: CDR1 MGHRA, CDR2 YSYEKL. The CDR3 here is CASSQDQREAYEQYF. The CDR3 DNA is TGCGCCAGCAGCCAAGATCAGAGGGAGGCCTACGAGCAGTACTTC.

The chain uses TRBV12-5 and TRBJ2-7; D not certain. Germline V gene lookup returns CDR1 LGHNT and CDR2 FRNRAP. This CDR3 is 16 amino acids long. The V and J ends lost 3 bases and 0 bases respectively, with 15 bases between them. The CDR3 DNA sequence: TGTGCTAGTGGTTTTCTCATGGGCAGGTCCTCCTACGAGCAGTACTTC. Encoded protein: CASGFLMGRSSYEQYF.

The chain has TRBV7-3 and TRBJ2-7; 9 positions agree with TRBD1. Losses at the gene ends were 6 bases for V and 4 bases for J; bases not matched to a gene: 16. There are 17 residues in the CDR3. Per the germline V gene, CDR1 is SGHTA and CDR2 is FQGTGA. The CDR3 sequence is CASREGRTRDRDYEQYF. As DNA, the CDR3 is TGTGCCAGCAGAGAAGGTCGGACCCGGGACAGGGATTACGAGCAGTACTTC.

The chain has TRBV13 and TRBJ2-7; TRBD1 agrees at 8 bases. The trim removed 4 bases at V and 4 bases at J, leaving 6 bases unmatched. Germline-derived CDR1 and CDR2 are PRHDT and FYEKMQ (reference sequence). This CDR3 is 14 amino acids long. For the CDR3, the DNA is TGTGCCAGCAGCTCGGGACAGGCATTTTACGAGCAGTACTTC. Translated: CASSSGQAFYEQYF.

The chain uses TRBV9 and TRBJ2-2, with TRBD2 matching 7 bases. In germline, CDR1 is SGDLS, CDR2 YYNGEE. The V segment lost 4 bases and the J segment 4 bases; nucleotides outside the gene matches: 10. There are 16 residues in the CDR3. The CDR3 loop reads CASSTGEGRGTGELFF. DNA of the CDR3: TGTGCCAGCAGCACCGGGGAGGGACGGGGCACCGGGGAGCTGTTTTTT.

The V gene is TRBV6-4, the J gene TRBJ1-5; no clear D. The CDR3 has 17 residues. The germline CDR1 and CDR2 sequences are MRHNA and SNTAGT. V shed 5 bases and J shed 1 base, with 18 bases lying between them. Written as DNA, the CDR3 is TGTGCCAGCAGTCCCCGGGGAAAAGGGCAAAGCAATCAGCCCCAGCATTTT. This codes for CASSPRGKGQSNQPQHF.

This chain links TRBV15 with TRBJ2-2; TRBD1 agrees at 10 bases. Germline V gives CDR1 LNHNV, CDR2 YYDKDF (reference sequence). V shed 1 base and J 1 base; nucleotides not matched to a gene: 15. CDR3 size: 21 residues. The CDR3 DNA follows: TGTGCCACCAGCAGAGGAGACAGGGGGCGGTTGAGCGGTCTGAACACCGGGGAGCTGTTTTTT. It is translated as CATSRGDRGRLSGLNTGELFF.

V gene TRBV30 combines with J gene TRBJ1-2; tentatively, D is TRBD1 (5 bases). Germline loops: CDR1 GTSNPN, CDR2 SVGIG (reference sequence). V shed 0 bases and J shed 6 bases, with 8 bases lying between them. CDR3 length equals 12 residues. The CDR3 here is CAWSVPGDGYTF. The CDR3 DNA follows: TGTGCCTGGAGTGTACCGGGGGATGGCTACACCTTC. The complete variable domain, with remaining parts taken from reference TRBV30 and TRBJ1-2, reads SQTIHQWPATLVQPVGSPLSLECTVEGTSNPNLYWYRQAAGRGLQLLFYSVGIGQISSEVPQNLSASRPQDRQFILSSKKLLLSDSGFYLCAWSVPGDGYTFGSGTRLTVV.

The chain couples TRBV6-6 to TRBJ2-7; a possible D gene is TRBD2 (5 bases). The CDR3 is 13 residues long. The V gene lost 8 bases and the J gene lost 0 bases, with 11 bases spanning the gap. Germline lookup yields CDR1 MNHNY and CDR2 SVGAGI (reference sequence). The CDR3 reads CASGGPSSYEQYF. The DNA for the CDR3 is TGTGCCAGCGGAGGTCCTAGCTCCTACGAGCAGTACTTC.

This chain joins TRBV11-2 and TRBJ2-1, with D hard to call. Germline V gene data show CDR1 as SGHAT and CDR2 as FQNNGV. The CDR3 has 15 residues. The V end lost 1 base, the J end lost 0 bases, and 7 bases lay between the germline ends. The CDR3 reads CASSLGPGSYNEQFF. The DNA of the CDR3 is TGTGCCAGCAGCTTAGGACCGGGCTCCTACAATGAGCAGTTCTTC.

The chain employs TRBV12-5 and TRBJ2-1, with 9 bases lining up with TRBD2. Per germline, CDR1 LGHNT and CDR2 FRNRAP. The CDR3 contains 15 residues. The V segment lost 4 bases and the J segment 3 bases; nucleotides outside the gene matches: 4. The CDR3 reads CASGWGTSLYNEQFF. The CDR3 DNA follows: TGTGCTAGTGGTTGGGGGACTAGCCTCTACAATGAGCAGTTCTTC.

V and J are TRBV7-2 and TRBJ2-5; TRBD1 agrees at 7 bases. This CDR3 has 14 amino acids. Unmatched junction bases numbered 4, after V lost 5 bases and J lost 1 base. The germline gives CDR1 SGHTA, CDR2 FQGNSA. CDR3 amino acids: CASSPRTGQETQYF. In DNA form, the CDR3 reads TGTGCCAGCAGCCCCCGGACAGGCCAAGAGACCCAGTACTTC.

This clone was observed a single time. This sequence joins TRBV9 and TRBJ2-1; TRBD1 might be the D (6 bases). The V gene lost 1 base and the J gene lost 9 bases, with 11 bases spanning the gap. This CDR3 is built from 13 residues. Germline CDR1 and CDR2: SGDLS and YYNGEE. The CDR3: CASSVSGDGEQFF. The CDR3 DNA follows: TGTGCCAGCAGCGTATCAGGGGATGGTGAGCAGTTCTTC.

V usage is TRBV7-9 and J usage is TRBJ2-7; D is ambiguous. Trimming removed 1 base at V and 4 bases at J, with 5 bases between. The germline gives CDR1 SEHNR, CDR2 FQNEAQ (reference sequence). The CDR3 extends over 12 amino acids. CDR3 region: CASSLGQYEQYF. The CDR3 coding sequence is TGTGCCAGCAGCTTAGGGCAGTACGAGCAGTACTTC.

This chain joins TRBV7-2 and TRBJ2-2; 12 positions agree with TRBD2. Trimming at V came to 1 base and at J to 6 bases, leaving 0 bases not matched to a gene. This CDR3 is 15 amino acids long. Germline-derived CDR1 and CDR2 are SGHTA and FQGNSA. The CDR3 coding sequence is TGTGCCAGCAGCTTAGGACTAGCGGGAGCCGGGGAGCTGTTTTTT. Translated: CASSLGLAGAGELFF.

V and J are TRBV5-1 and TRBJ2-7; TRBD1 aligns across 9 bases. V was clipped by 0 bases and J by 1 base; unmatched bases: 8. The CDR3 consists of 17 residues. Per the germline V gene, CDR1 is SGHRS and CDR2 is YFSETQ. CDR3 sequence: CASSLDLTGTGSYEQYF. CDR3 in DNA: TGCGCCAGCAGCTTGGACTTAACCGGGACAGGGTCCTACGAGCAGTACTTC.

The rearrangement uses TRBV19 and TRBJ2-7; 10 bases line up with TRBD2. Germline CDR1 and CDR2: LNHDA and SQIVND (reference sequence). The CDR3 has 14 residues. The V gene end was trimmed by 6 bases and the J gene end by 4 bases; junction bases not matched to a gene: 6. CDR3 sequence (DNA): TGTGCCAGTAGCCCTTCTAGCGGGAGTTACGAGCAGTACTTC. Protein product: CASSPSSGSYEQYF.

The genes are TRBV11-3 and TRBJ2-2, with TRBD1 identical over 10 bases. The germline gives CDR1 SGHNT, CDR2 YENEEA. This CDR3 comprises 15 residues. J was trimmed by 3 bases and V by 5 bases; bases with no gene match: 3. CDR3: CASSRGQGDTGELFF. In DNA form, the CDR3 reads TGTGCCAGCAGCCGTGGACAGGGGGACACCGGGGAGCTGTTTTTT.

V usage is TRBV9 and J usage is TRBJ1-1, with D perhaps matching TRBD1 (5 bases). V was trimmed by 2 bases and J by 0 bases, leaving 20 bases between them. This CDR3 is built from 18 residues. Germline V gives CDR1 SGDLS, CDR2 YYNGEE. CDR3 nucleotide sequence: TGTGCCAGCAGCGTCCAACCAACTGGGGCCTTGATGAACACTGAAGCTTTCTTT. Protein sequence: CASSVQPTGALMNTEAFF.

This rearrangement joins TRBV11-2 to TRBJ2-2, with a tentative D call TRBD2 (6 bases). Trimming took off 5 bases at V and 6 bases at J, with 13 bases between the two ends. Germline V gene sequence: CDR1 SGHAT, CDR2 FQNNGV. The CDR3 covers 14 residues. For the CDR3, the DNA is TGTGCCAGCAGCGGGGACTGGCGCGCCGGGGAGCTGTTTTTT. Translation: CASSGDWRAGELFF.

The chain employs TRBV7-9 and TRBJ1-1; tentative D call: TRBD1 (5 bases). With 5 bases removed from V and 3 bases from J, the gap between germline ends came to 19 bases. Per germline, CDR1 SEHNR and CDR2 FQNEAQ (reference sequence). This CDR3 contains 16 residues. The CDR3 region has the DNA TGTGCCAGCAGCACGCTGGGGGAGGCGGCGGACACTGAAGCTTTCTTT. It codes for CASSTLGEAADTEAFF.

The chain uses TRBV9 and TRBJ2-7; D remains ambiguous. This CDR3 is 13 amino acids long. Deletions cut 5 bases from V and 1 base from J, with 10 bases between. Germline V gene lookup returns CDR1 SGDLS and CDR2 YYNGEE. The CDR3 here is CASSRTGSYEQYF. CDR3 nucleotides: TGTGCCAGCAGTCGTACTGGTTCCTACGAGCAGTACTTC.